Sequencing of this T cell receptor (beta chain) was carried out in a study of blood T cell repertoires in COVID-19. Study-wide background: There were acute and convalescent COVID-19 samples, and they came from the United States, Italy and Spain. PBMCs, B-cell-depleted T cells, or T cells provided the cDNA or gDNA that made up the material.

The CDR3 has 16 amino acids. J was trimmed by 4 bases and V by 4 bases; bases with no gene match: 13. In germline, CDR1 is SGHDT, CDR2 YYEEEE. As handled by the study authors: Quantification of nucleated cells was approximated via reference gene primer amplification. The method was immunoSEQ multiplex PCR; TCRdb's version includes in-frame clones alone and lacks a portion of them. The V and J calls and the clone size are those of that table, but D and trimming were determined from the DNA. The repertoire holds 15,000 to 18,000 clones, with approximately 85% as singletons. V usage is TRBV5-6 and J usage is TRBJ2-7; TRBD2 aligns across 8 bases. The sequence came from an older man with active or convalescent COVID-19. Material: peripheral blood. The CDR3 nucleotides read TGTGCCAGCAGCCGATCCGGGACTAGGCGCTCGTACGAGCAGTACTTC. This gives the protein CASSRSGTRRSYEQYF.